Below are 22 T cell receptor beta chains sequenced from a single sample in a study of blood T cell repertoires in COVID-19. This table comes from immunoSEQ multiplex PCR, and its TCRdb copy is limited to in-frame clones, with some not included. This table holds some 150,000 clones, more than 65% found once. The sample comprised peripheral blood. The receptors were sampled from a woman at least 80 years old with acute or convalescent COVID-19.

The chain recombines TRBV30 with TRBJ1-5, with D uncertain. CDR1 GTSNPN and CDR2 SVGIG come from the germline V gene (reference sequence). V lost 2 bases, J lost 3 bases, and 8 bases lay in between. This CDR3 is built from 13 residues. CDR3 loop: CAWSPGPNQPQHF. The CDR3 nucleotides read TGTGCCTGGAGTCCTGGGCCCAATCAGCCCCAGCATTTT.

This clone was seen a single time. The chain uses TRBV12-5 and TRBJ1-5, with TRBD1 matching 8 bases. This CDR3 is built from 15 residues. The V segment lost 1 base and the J segment 9 bases; nucleotides outside the gene matches: 8. CDR1 and CDR2 from the germline V gene are LGHNT and FRNRAP. The CDR3 DNA reads as TGTGCTAGTGGTTTGGACACAGGGGGACTGTGGCCCCAGCATTTT. Its protein is CASGLDTGGLWPQHF.

This chain joins TRBV23-1 and TRBJ1-5; D unclear. TRBV23-1 is annotated as an ORF whose role is uncertain. The CDR3 runs 13 residues. V lost 5 bases and J 4 bases, leaving 9 bases between the germline ends. The CDR3 is CASSFTKNQPQHF. CDR3 nucleotide sequence: TGCGCCAGCAGTTTCACAAAAAATCAGCCCCAGCATTTT.

V and J are TRBV5-1 and TRBJ1-6; 10 bases fit TRBD1. The CDR3 sequence is 16 residues long. J lost 6 bases, V lost 5 bases, and 8 bases had no gene match. Germline-derived CDR1 and CDR2 are SGHRS and YFSETQ. Here the CDR3 reads CASSPNDRGRNSPLHF. The DNA for the CDR3 is TGCGCCAGCAGTCCTAATGACAGGGGGCGTAATTCACCCCTCCACTTT.

The chain recombines TRBV6-5 with TRBJ2-1; the D gene is possibly TRBD1 (5 bases). CDR3 length equals 15 residues. The V end was cut by 0 bases, the J end by 0 bases, with 6 bases between. Germline lookup yields CDR1 MNHEY and CDR2 SVGAGI. This chain's CDR3 is CASSYSGASYNEQFF. In DNA form, the CDR3 reads TGTGCCAGCAGTTACTCAGGGGCCTCCTACAATGAGCAGTTCTTC.

The V and J genes are TRBV7-3 and TRBJ2-2, with D maybe TRBD1 (6 bases). The CDR3 length is 16 residues. Per the germline V gene, CDR1 is SGHTA and CDR2 is FQGTGA. Trimming stripped 1 base from V and 0 bases from J, with 9 bases between. CDR3 in DNA: TGTGCCAGCAGCTTAATGGCAGGGGCGAACACCGGGGAGCTGTTTTTT. Protein: CASSLMAGANTGELFF.

This clone has a single count. CDR3 DNA: TGTGCCAGCACCTTCGGGGGGCGAGGTTCACCCCTCCACTTT. Protein: CASTFGGRGSPLHF. The chain employs TRBV6-5 and TRBJ1-6; TRBD1 might be the D (6 bases). Trimming took 7 bases from V and 9 from J, leaving 16 bases between them. The CDR3 runs to 14 residues. The germline gives CDR1 MNHEY, CDR2 SVGAGI.

The chain couples TRBV5-1 to TRBJ2-3, with 7 bases matching TRBD2. J lost 4 bases, V lost 1 base, and 6 bases had no gene match. The CDR3 totals 15 residues. CDR1 is SGHRS and CDR2 is YFSETQ in the germline V gene. CDR3 sequence: CASSLSGGSADTQYF. For the CDR3, the DNA is TGCGCCAGCAGCTTGTCGGGAGGAAGTGCAGATACGCAGTATTTT.

The chain couples TRBV3-1 (or the pseudogene TRBV3-2) to TRBJ2-3; the D gene is possibly TRBD1 (6 bases). V gave up 8 bases and J gave up 0 bases, with 21 bases separating them. The germline gives CDR1 LGHDT, CDR2 YNNKEL (reference sequence). The CDR3 extends over 17 amino acids. Here the CDR3 reads CASYTNRTESSTDTQYF. In nucleotides, the CDR3 is TGTGCCAGCTACACAAACCGGACAGAGTCTAGCACAGATACGCAGTATTTT.

The rearrangement joins TRBV14 to TRBJ1-1; D is possibly TRBD1 (5 bases). V was cut by 0 bases and J by 5 bases, with 13 bases left in between. The CDR3 spans 15 residues. Per germline, CDR1 SGHDN and CDR2 FVKESK. The CDR3 region is CASSQDVRVWTEAFF. The CDR3, as DNA: TGTGCCAGCAGCCAAGATGTCAGGGTCTGGACTGAAGCTTTCTTT.

The chain employs TRBV18 and TRBJ1-1; the D is unclear. CDR3 length: 14 amino acids. V lost 2 bases to trimming and J lost 1 base, with 8 bases between them. CDR1 and CDR2 from the germline V gene are KGHSH and LQKENI. This CDR3 is CASSPAAKNTEAFF. The CDR3, as DNA: TGTGCCAGCTCACCAGCGGCAAAGAACACTGAAGCTTTCTTT.

V gene TRBV5-8 combines with J gene TRBJ2-1; D is uncertain. V lost 6 bases and J lost 0, with 13 bases in between. The CDR3 loop spans 15 amino acids. In germline, CDR1 is SGHTS, CDR2 YDEGEE. CDR3 in DNA: TGTGCCAGCATCCCTGGAGCTAGCTCCTACAATGAGCAGTTCTTC. Translated, it gives CASIPGASSYNEQFF.

This chain connects TRBV5-1 to TRBJ2-3, with TRBD1 matching 9 bases. This CDR3 region has 14 residues. Trimming cost V 4 bases and J 3 bases; bases outside gene matches: 3. CDR1 is SGHRS and CDR2 is YFSETQ in the germline V gene. The CDR3 DNA sequence: TGCGCCAGCAGCGTTGGGACAGGGACAGATACGCAGTATTTT. It is translated as CASSVGTGTDTQYF.

The V call is TRBV29-1, the J call TRBJ1-2; weak D call: TRBD1 (5 bases). The CDR3 covers 12 residues. Germline values: CDR1 SQVTM, CDR2 ANQGSEA. The V end was cut by 7 bases, the J end by 8 bases, with 17 bases between. The CDR3 nucleotides are TGCAGCGCCGGGACTAGAGTCGACGGCTACACCTTC. As protein: CSAGTRVDGYTF. The variable domain in full, with the rest retrieved from reference TRBV29-1 and TRBJ1-2, is SAVISQKPSRDICQRGTSLTIQCQVDSQVTMMFWYRQQPGQSLTLIATANQGSEATYESGFVIDKFPISRPNLTFSTLTVSNMSPEDSSIYLCSAGTRVDGYTFGSGTRLTVV.

The gene calls are TRBV6-5 and TRBJ1-1; 7 nucleotides align to TRBD1. J gave up 4 bases and V 2 bases, and 7 bases lay outside the gene matches. This CDR3 is built from 15 residues. From germline, CDR1 is MNHEY and CDR2 SVGAGI. CDR3: CASSYTLQGTTEAFF. CDR3 nucleotide sequence: TGTGCCAGCAGTTACACCCTACAGGGGACCACTGAAGCTTTCTTT.

A few counts support this clone. The CDR3 nucleotides are TGCGCCAGCAGCCAAGAAAGGGCTCGACAGGGGGCGGACGCGAACACTGAAGCTTTCTTT. As protein: CASSQERARQGADANTEAFF. The V and J genes are TRBV4-1 and TRBJ1-1; 10 bases are shared with TRBD1. V shed 0 bases, J shed 1 base, and the junction held 14 bases outside the gene matches. The CDR3 runs 20 residues. Germline V gives CDR1 MGHRA, CDR2 YSYEKL.

The chain is built from TRBV3-1 (or the pseudogene TRBV3-2) and TRBJ1-2, with 10 bases lining up with TRBD1. The junction had 5 bases not matched to a gene; V was cut back by 4 bases and J by 6 bases. CDR1 LGHDT and CDR2 YNNKEL come from the germline V gene (reference sequence). The CDR3 is made up of 14 amino acids. CDR3 nucleotide sequence: TGTGCCAGCAGCCTGACAGGGGGCAATCATGGCTACACCTTC. This sequence encodes CASSLTGGNHGYTF.

The chain carries TRBV30 and TRBJ1-2, with 7 bases lining up with TRBD1. V lost 0 bases and J lost 4; bases outside the gene matches: 5. From germline, CDR1 is GTSNPN and CDR2 SVGIG (reference sequence). The CDR3 runs 14 residues. This chain's CDR3 is CAWSVRTGIYGYTF. For the CDR3, the DNA is TGTGCCTGGAGTGTACGGACAGGAATCTATGGCTACACCTTC.

There are a few counts of this clone. The chain couples TRBV28 to TRBJ2-6, with 10 nucleotides matching TRBD1. The germline CDR1 and CDR2 sequences are MDHEN and SYDVKM. The CDR3 has 17 amino acids. The V segment lost 3 bases and the J segment 0 bases; nucleotides outside the gene matches: 2. CDR3 in DNA: TGTGCCAGCAGTTTGTGGACAGGGGGCTCTGGGGCCAACGTCCTGACTTTC. Amino acids: CASSLWTGGSGANVLTF.

This clone has only a few counts. Here the CDR3 reads CASSPGGPEAFF. CDR3 DNA sequence: TGTGCCAGCTCACCGGGGGGGCCTGAAGCTTTCTTT. V usage is TRBV18 and J usage is TRBJ1-1; possibly TRBD1 for D (6 bases). The CDR3 is 12 residues long. CDR1 and CDR2 (germline): KGHSH, LQKENI. V was cut by 3 bases and J by 6 bases, with 8 bases left in between.

This sequence joins TRBV5-1 and TRBJ2-5; 9 nucleotides agree with TRBD2. The V segment lost 2 bases and the J segment 1 base; nucleotides outside the gene matches: 3. CDR3 length: 15 residues. The germline CDR1 and CDR2 sequences are SGHRS and YFSETQ. The CDR3 loop is CASSLSGGIQETQYF. The CDR3 DNA reads TGCGCCAGCAGCTTAAGCGGGGGGATCCAAGAGACCCAGTACTTC. The full variable domain, completed using reference TRBV5-1 and TRBJ2-5, is KAGVTQTPRYLIKTRGQQVTLSCSPISGHRSVSWYQQTPGQGLQFLFEYFSETQRNKGNFPGRFSGRQFSNSRSEMNVSTLELGDSALYLCASSLSGGIQETQYFGPGTRLLVL.

The chain links TRBV3-1 (or the pseudogene TRBV3-2) to TRBJ1-2, with 10 bases that match TRBD1. The CDR3 sequence is 16 residues long. The germline CDR1 and CDR2 sequences are LGHDT and YNNKEL (reference sequence). V gave up 2 bases and J gave up 4 bases; unmatched junction bases: 7. CDR3 DNA sequence: TGTGCCAGCAGCCAACCAGGGACAGGGGAAGCCTATGGCTACACCTTC. Its protein product is CASSQPGTGEAYGYTF.